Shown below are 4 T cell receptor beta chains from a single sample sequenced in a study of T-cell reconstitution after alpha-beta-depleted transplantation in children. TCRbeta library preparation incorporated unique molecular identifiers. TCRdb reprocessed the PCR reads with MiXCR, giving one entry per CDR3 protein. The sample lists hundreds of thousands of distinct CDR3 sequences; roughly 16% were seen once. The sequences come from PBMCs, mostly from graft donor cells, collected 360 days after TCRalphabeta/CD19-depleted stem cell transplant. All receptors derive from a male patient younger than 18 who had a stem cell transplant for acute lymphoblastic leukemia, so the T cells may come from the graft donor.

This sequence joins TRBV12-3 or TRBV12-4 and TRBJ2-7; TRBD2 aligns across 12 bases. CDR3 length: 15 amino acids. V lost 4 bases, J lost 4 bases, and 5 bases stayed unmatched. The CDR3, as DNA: TGTGCCAGCAGTTCCCTAGCGGGAGGGGGGTACGAGCAGTACTTC. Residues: CASSSLAGGGYEQYF.

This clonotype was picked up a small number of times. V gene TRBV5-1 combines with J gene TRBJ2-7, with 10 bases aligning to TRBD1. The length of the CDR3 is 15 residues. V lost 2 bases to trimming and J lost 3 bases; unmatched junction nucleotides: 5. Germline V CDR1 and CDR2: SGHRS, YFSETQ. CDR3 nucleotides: TGCGCCAGCAGCTTCGGGACAGGGGTTAACTACGAGCAGTACTTC. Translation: CASSFGTGVNYEQYF.

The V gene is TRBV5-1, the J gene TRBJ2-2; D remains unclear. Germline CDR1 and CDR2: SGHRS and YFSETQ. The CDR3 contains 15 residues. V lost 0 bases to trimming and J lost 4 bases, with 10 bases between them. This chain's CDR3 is CASSLGGFLTGELFF. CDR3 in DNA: TGCGCCAGCAGCTTGGGAGGTTTTCTCACCGGGGAGCTGTTTTTT. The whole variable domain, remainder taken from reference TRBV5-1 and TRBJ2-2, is KAGVTQTPRYLIKTRGQQVTLSCSPISGHRSVSWYQQTPGQGLQFLFEYFSETQRNKGNFPGRFSGRQFSNSRSEMNVSTLELGDSALYLCASSLGGFLTGELFFGEGSRLTVL.

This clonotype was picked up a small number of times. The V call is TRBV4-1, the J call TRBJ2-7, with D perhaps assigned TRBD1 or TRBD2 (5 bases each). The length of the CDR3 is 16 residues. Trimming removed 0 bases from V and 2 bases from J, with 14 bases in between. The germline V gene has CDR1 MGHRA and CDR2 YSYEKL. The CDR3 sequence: CASSQDGGLVAYEQYF. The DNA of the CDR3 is TGCGCCAGCAGCCAAGATGGGGGATTAGTGGCCTACGAGCAGTACTTC.